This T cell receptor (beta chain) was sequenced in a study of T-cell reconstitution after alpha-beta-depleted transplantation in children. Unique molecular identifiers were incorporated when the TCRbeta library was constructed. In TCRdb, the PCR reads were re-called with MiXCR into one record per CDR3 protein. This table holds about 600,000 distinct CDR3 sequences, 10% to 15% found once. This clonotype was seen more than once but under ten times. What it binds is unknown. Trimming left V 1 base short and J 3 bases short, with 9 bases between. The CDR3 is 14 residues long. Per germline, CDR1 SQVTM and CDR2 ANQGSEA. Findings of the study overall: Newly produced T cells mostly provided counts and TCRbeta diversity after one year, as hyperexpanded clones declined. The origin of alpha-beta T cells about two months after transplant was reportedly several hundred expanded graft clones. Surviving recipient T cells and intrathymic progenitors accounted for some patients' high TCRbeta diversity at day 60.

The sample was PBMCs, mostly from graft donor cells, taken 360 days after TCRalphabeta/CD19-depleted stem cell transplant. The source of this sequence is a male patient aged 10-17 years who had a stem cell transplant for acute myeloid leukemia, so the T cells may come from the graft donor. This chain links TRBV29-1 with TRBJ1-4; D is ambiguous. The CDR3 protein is CSVEVEGANEKLFF. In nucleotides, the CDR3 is TGCAGCGTTGAAGTGGAGGGAGCTAATGAAAAACTGTTTTTT.